These T cell receptor beta chains were read from a single sample in a study of shared clonotypes between healthy human individuals. Sequencing was performed with immunoSEQ multiplex PCR; in TCRdb, only in-frame clones are kept and a portion is missing. Here the sample spans fewer than 350,000 clones, roughly 91% being singletons. Specimen: memory CD8+ T cells sorted from blood. The receptors were sampled from a man between 18 and 29 years old in good health. Each CDR3 is given with its conserved first and last residue. The D gene is left open where the match is weak. The size entry is marked missing in some rows and otherwise reads once, few, many or a size class.

DNA: TGCGCCAGCAGCCTCATTGGAGAGGCCGATCAGCCCCAGCATTTT
CDR3: CASSLIGEADQPQHF
V: TRBV4-1
J: TRBJ1-5
size: .
length: 15
D: .

DNA: TGTGCCAGCAGTCTAGGACAGATGGATGAGCAGTTCTTC
CDR3: CASSLGQMDEQFF
V: TRBV27
J: TRBJ2-1
size: .
length: 13
D: .

DNA: TGTGCCACCAGCAGAGATCTCGGGGGCGGTGGCTACACCTTC
CDR3: CATSRDLGGGGYTF
V: TRBV15
J: TRBJ1-2
size: .
length: 14
D: .

DNA: TGCAGCGTTGAATTAGCGGGGGGGCTAGAAGAGCAGTACTTC
CDR3: CSVELAGGLEEQYF
V: TRBV29-1
J: TRBJ2-7
size: .
length: 14
D: TRBD2

DNA: TGCGCCAGCAGCCAAGATCGTGAAGAGGGCTACGAGCAGTACTTC
CDR3: CASSQDREEGYEQYF
V: TRBV4-3
J: TRBJ2-7
size: .
length: 15
D: .

DNA: TGTGCCAGCAGTTTGGCATCTCAAGAGACCCAGTACTTC
CDR3: CASSLASQETQYF
V: TRBV28
J: TRBJ2-5
size: .
length: 13
D: .

DNA: TGTGCCAGCAGCGTATCTAGCGGGGGATTGTACGAGCAGTACTTC
CDR3: CASSVSSGGLYEQYF
V: TRBV9
J: TRBJ2-7
size: .
length: 15
D: TRBD2

DNA: TGTGCCAGCTGGGACAGGGTTCAATATCAGCCCCAGCATTTT
CDR3: CASWDRVQYQPQHF
V: TRBV2
J: TRBJ1-5
size: .
length: 14
D: TRBD1

DNA: TGTGCCAGCAGTGGGACAGGGTCCCGCACAGATACGCAGTATTTT
CDR3: CASSGTGSRTDTQYF
V: TRBV2
J: TRBJ2-3
size: .
length: 15
D: TRBD1

DNA: TGTGCCAGCAGCCGGCCGGGTGGGGGCAAAAACATTCAGTACTTC
CDR3: CASSRPGGGKNIQYF
V: TRBV7-9
J: TRBJ2-4
size: .
length: 15
D: .

DNA: TGTGCCAGCCGTCCTTGGGGCTCTGGAAACACCATATATTTT
CDR3: CASRPWGSGNTIYF
V: TRBV5-4
J: TRBJ1-3
size: .
length: 14
D: .

DNA: TGTGCCAGCAGTTTAACTCGTGTGGTGGGAGCCACCGGGGAGCTGTTTTTT
CDR3: CASSLTRVVGATGELFF
V: TRBV27
J: TRBJ2-2
size: .
length: 17
D: .

DNA: TGTGCCAGCAGCCGCCAGCGGGACCCCACAGATACGCAGTATTTT
CDR3: CASSRQRDPTDTQYF
V: TRBV7-6
J: TRBJ2-3
size: .
length: 15
D: TRBD2

DNA: TGCGCCAGCAGCTTGACAGGCATCCAAGAGACCCAGTACTTC
CDR3: CASSLTGIQETQYF
V: TRBV5-1
J: TRBJ2-5
size: few
length: 14
D: .

DNA: TGTGCCAGCAGACGGGACCGATTAGATAGCAATCAGCCCCAGCATTTT
CDR3: CASRRDRLDSNQPQHF
V: TRBV7-8
J: TRBJ1-5
size: .
length: 16
D: .

DNA: TGTGCCAGCAGCTTGCGGGTTTATGGAGAGACCCAGTACTTC
CDR3: CASSLRVYGETQYF
V: TRBV5-8
J: TRBJ2-5
size: .
length: 14
D: .

DNA: TGTGCCAGCAGTTTTTCCTCCTACGAGCAGTACTTC
CDR3: CASSFSSYEQYF
V: TRBV28
J: TRBJ2-7
size: .
length: 12
D: .

DNA: TGTGCCTCCAAGGGTCGGTCAGGGGGACTCCGAAACACTGAAGCTTTCTTT
CDR3: CASKGRSGGLRNTEAFF
V: TRBV30
J: TRBJ1-1
size: .
length: 17
D: TRBD1

DNA: TGTGCCAGCAGACAAACTAGCGGGGGGAACAATGAGCAGTTCTTC
CDR3: CASRQTSGGNNEQFF
V: TRBV7-8
J: TRBJ2-1
size: few
length: 15
D: TRBD2

DNA: TGTGCCAGCAGCCCAGGCCCCACAGATACGCAGTATTTT
CDR3: CASSPGPTDTQYF
V: TRBV5-4
J: TRBJ2-3
size: once
length: 13
D: .

DNA: TGTGCCAGCTCACGGGGGACAGGGAACAATCAGCCCCAGCATTTT
CDR3: CASSRGTGNNQPQHF
V: TRBV18
J: TRBJ1-5
size: .
length: 15
D: TRBD1

DNA: TGTGCCAGCAGCCAAGAAATTGTGCCTAGCGGGGTTGAAAACATTCAGTACTTC
CDR3: CASSQEIVPSGVENIQYF
V: TRBV4-2
J: TRBJ2-4
size: .
length: 18
D: TRBD2

DNA: TGTGCCAGCAGTTACTCTGGAAGCACAGATACGCAGTATTTT
CDR3: CASSYSGSTDTQYF
V: TRBV6-5
J: TRBJ2-3
size: .
length: 14
D: .

DNA: TGTGCCAGCAGCCAAGGTCGGGGAGACACAGATACGCAGTATTTT
CDR3: CASSQGRGDTDTQYF
V: TRBV14
J: TRBJ2-3
size: .
length: 15
D: .

DNA: TGTGCCAGCAGCTTTTCGGGGGGCGGCACAGATACGCAGTATTTT
CDR3: CASSFSGGGTDTQYF
V: TRBV9
J: TRBJ2-3
size: .
length: 15
D: .

DNA: TGTGCCAGCCGGGGCGGCAGTTTTGAAGCTTTCTTT
CDR3: CASRGGSFEAFF
V: TRBV6-1
J: TRBJ1-1
size: .
length: 12
D: .

DNA: TGTGCCAGCAGCTTGGTCGGACAGGTGGATGGCTACACCTTC
CDR3: CASSLVGQVDGYTF
V: TRBV5-8
J: TRBJ1-2
size: .
length: 14
D: TRBD1

DNA: TGTGCCAGCAGTGAAGGTCCAGCGGGGGGGCCGACCACAGATACGCAGTATTTT
CDR3: CASSEGPAGGPTTDTQYF
V: TRBV6-4
J: TRBJ2-3
size: .
length: 18
D: TRBD2

DNA: TGCGCCAGCAGCCAGGATAGCGGGCCTGCCTACGAGCAGTACTTC
CDR3: CASSQDSGPAYEQYF
V: TRBV4-3
J: TRBJ2-7
size: .
length: 15
D: TRBD2

DNA: TGCGCCAGCAGCCAAGATAGTTCGTACGAGCAGTACTTC
CDR3: CASSQDSSYEQYF
V: TRBV4-3
J: TRBJ2-7
size: .
length: 13
D: .

DNA: TGTGCCAGCAGTGACTCCAAAGGTTACGAGCAGTACTTC
CDR3: CASSDSKGYEQYF
V: TRBV2
J: TRBJ2-7
size: .
length: 13
D: .

DNA: TGTGCCAGCTCACCGGGACTAGACACCGGGGAGCTGTTTTTT
CDR3: CASSPGLDTGELFF
V: TRBV13
J: TRBJ2-2
size: .
length: 14
D: TRBD2

DNA: TGTGCCAGCAGCCAAGACCCCTTTGACGGAGAATTCTACGAGCAGTACTTC
CDR3: CASSQDPFDGEFYEQYF
V: TRBV4-2
J: TRBJ2-7
size: .
length: 17
D: .

DNA: TGTGCCATCAGTGAGTCGAATCTAGCCCAAGAGACCCAGTACTTC
CDR3: CAISESNLAQETQYF
V: TRBV10-3
J: TRBJ2-5
size: .
length: 15
D: .

DNA: TGTGCCAGCTCACCAGAAGGGGTGTATAGCAATCAGCCCCAGCATTTT
CDR3: CASSPEGVYSNQPQHF
V: TRBV18
J: TRBJ1-5
size: .
length: 16
D: .

DNA: TGTGCCAGCAGTTTTGGGTATAGCAATCAGCCCCAGCATTTT
CDR3: CASSFGYSNQPQHF
V: TRBV28
J: TRBJ1-5
size: .
length: 14
D: .

DNA: TGTGCCAGCAGTGACCCAGACAGCCCCAGCTCCTACGAGCAGTACTTC
CDR3: CASSDPDSPSSYEQYF
V: TRBV25-1
J: TRBJ2-7
size: .
length: 16
D: .

DNA: TGCAGCGCCGCGTTCCGGGACTATGAGCAGTTCTTC
CDR3: CSAAFRDYEQFF
V: TRBV29-1
J: TRBJ2-1
size: .
length: 12
D: .

DNA: TGTGCCACCTTAGACACGGAAAAGGGGTGGGAGACCCAGTACTTC
CDR3: CATLDTEKGWETQYF
V: TRBV10-3
J: TRBJ2-5
size: .
length: 15
D: .

DNA: TGTGCCAGCAGTGAAGGCAGCACAAACTATGGCTACACCTTC
CDR3: CASSEGSTNYGYTF
V: TRBV2
J: TRBJ1-2
size: .
length: 14
D: .

DNA: TGTGCCAGCAGTTTGTCCTTCCGGTACGAGCAGTACTTC
CDR3: CASSLSFRYEQYF
V: TRBV28
J: TRBJ2-7
size: .
length: 13
D: .

DNA: TGTGCCAGCAGTCCACCGAACACGCAGTATTTT
CDR3: CASSPPNTQYF
V: TRBV27
J: TRBJ2-3
size: .
length: 11
D: .

DNA: TGCGCCAGCAGCCAGACCTGGCAGGGCGAGCAGTACTTC
CDR3: CASSQTWQGEQYF
V: TRBV4-1
J: TRBJ2-7
size: .
length: 13
D: .

DNA: TGCGCCAGCAGCTTCATACTAGCGGGAGGGCCGTTAGATACGCAGTATTTT
CDR3: CASSFILAGGPLDTQYF
V: TRBV5-1
J: TRBJ2-3
size: .
length: 17
D: TRBD2

DNA: TGTGCCTGGAGTGAACGCGGGTCCTACGAGCAGTACTTC
CDR3: CAWSERGSYEQYF
V: TRBV30
J: TRBJ2-7
size: .
length: 13
D: .